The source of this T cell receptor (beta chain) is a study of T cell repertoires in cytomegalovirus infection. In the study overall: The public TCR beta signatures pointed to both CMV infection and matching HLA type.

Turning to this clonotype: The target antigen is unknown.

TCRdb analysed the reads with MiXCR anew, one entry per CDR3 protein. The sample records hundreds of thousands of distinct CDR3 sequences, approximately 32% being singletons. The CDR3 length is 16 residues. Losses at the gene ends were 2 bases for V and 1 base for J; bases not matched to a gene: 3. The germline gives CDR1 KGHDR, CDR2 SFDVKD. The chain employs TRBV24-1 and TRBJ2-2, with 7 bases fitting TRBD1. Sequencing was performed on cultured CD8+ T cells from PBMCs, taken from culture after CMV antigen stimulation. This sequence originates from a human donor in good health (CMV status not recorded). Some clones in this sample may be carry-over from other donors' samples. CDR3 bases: TGTGCCACCAGTGATTGGACAGGCCTGAACACCGGGGAGCTGTTTTTT. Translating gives CATSDWTGLNTGELFF.